This is a list of T cell receptor beta chains from one sample in a study of shared clonotypes between healthy human individuals. Sequencing used immunoSEQ multiplex PCR; TCRdb keeps in-frame clones, though not all of them. The sample lists approximately 2.3 million clones, just over 90% seen once, with 0.39% in the top ten. The specimen sequenced was naive CD4+ T cells from PBMCs. The receptors were gathered from a man younger than 35 in good health. Some clones in this sample may be carry-over from other donors' samples. The CDR3 runs from the conserved cysteine through the conserved F or W. Fields, in order: D gene, V gene, clone size, J gene, CDR3 protein, CDR3 DNA. D genes are given only for firm matches. The listing skips clone size in some rows; elsewhere it reads once, few, many or a size class.

d_gene: .; v_gene: TRBV30; abundance: .; j_gene: TRBJ2-4; CDR3aa: CAWRRREPQNIQYF; CDR3nt: TGTGCCTGGCGTAGGAGGGAACCTCAAAACATTCAGTACTTC
d_gene: TRBD1; v_gene: TRBV28; abundance: .; j_gene: TRBJ1-2; CDR3aa: CASSSAGTGGSYGYTF; CDR3nt: TGTGCCAGCAGTTCCGCCGGGACAGGGGGTTCCTATGGCTACACCTTC
d_gene: .; v_gene: TRBV10-3; abundance: once; j_gene: TRBJ2-1; CDR3aa: CAISGRDRKNNEQFF; CDR3nt: TGTGCCATCAGCGGGCGGGACCGTAAAAACAATGAGCAGTTCTTC
d_gene: .; v_gene: TRBV11-2; abundance: .; j_gene: TRBJ2-7; CDR3aa: CASRDPGRRYEQYF; CDR3nt: TGTGCCAGCAGAGATCCGGGACGGAGATACGAGCAGTACTTC
d_gene: .; v_gene: TRBV6-5; abundance: .; j_gene: TRBJ2-7; CDR3aa: CASSYSPRRSYEQYF; CDR3nt: TGTGCCAGCAGTTACTCCCCTCGGCGTTCCTACGAGCAGTACTTC
d_gene: .; v_gene: TRBV7-6; abundance: .; j_gene: TRBJ2-5; CDR3aa: CASSLEGTQYF; CDR3nt: TGTGCCAGCAGCTTAGAAGGGACCCAGTACTTC
d_gene: .; v_gene: TRBV7-2; abundance: .; j_gene: TRBJ2-1; CDR3aa: CASSLVGLDEQFF; CDR3nt: TGTGCCAGCAGCTTAGTCGGCTTGGATGAGCAGTTCTTC
d_gene: .; v_gene: TRBV18; abundance: .; j_gene: TRBJ2-2; CDR3aa: CASSLDGELFF; CDR3nt: TGTGCCAGCTCACTCGACGGGGAGCTGTTTTTT
d_gene: .; v_gene: TRBV28; abundance: .; j_gene: TRBJ1-2; CDR3aa: CASSILINYGYTF; CDR3nt: TGTGCCAGCAGTATACTGATAAACTATGGCTACACCTTC
d_gene: TRBD1; v_gene: TRBV7-8; abundance: .; j_gene: TRBJ1-1; CDR3aa: CASRLQGASDTEAFF; CDR3nt: TGTGCCAGCAGGTTACAGGGGGCGTCGGACACTGAAGCTTTCTTT
d_gene: .; v_gene: TRBV7-3; abundance: .; j_gene: TRBJ2-7; CDR3aa: CASSPDRYTYEQYF; CDR3nt: TGTGCCAGCAGCCCGGACAGATATACCTACGAGCAGTACTTC
d_gene: .; v_gene: TRBV28; abundance: once; j_gene: TRBJ1-2; CDR3aa: CASTLLGAGGYTF; CDR3nt: TGTGCCAGCACCCTCCTGGGGGCAGGTGGCTACACCTTC
d_gene: .; v_gene: TRBV2; abundance: .; j_gene: TRBJ1-5; CDR3aa: CASMGRTTGSNQPQHF; CDR3nt: TGTGCCAGCATGGGCAGGACTACCGGGAGCAATCAGCCCCAGCATTTT
d_gene: TRBD1; v_gene: TRBV28; abundance: .; j_gene: TRBJ1-4; CDR3aa: CASSKRQGSEKLFF; CDR3nt: TGTGCCAGCAGTAAGCGACAGGGCAGTGAAAAACTGTTTTTT
d_gene: .; v_gene: TRBV7-6; abundance: .; j_gene: TRBJ2-3; CDR3aa: CASSLVESTDTQYF; CDR3nt: TGTGCCAGCAGCTTAGTTGAAAGCACAGATACGCAGTATTTT
d_gene: TRBD2; v_gene: TRBV6-6; abundance: .; j_gene: TRBJ2-2; CDR3aa: CASSNGLANGELFF; CDR3nt: TGTGCCAGCAGCAACGGACTAGCAAACGGGGAGCTGTTTTTT
d_gene: TRBD1; v_gene: TRBV6-1; abundance: .; j_gene: TRBJ1-1; CDR3aa: CASSTDRGNTEAFF; CDR3nt: TGTGCCAGCAGTACGGACAGGGGGAACACTGAAGCTTTCTTT
d_gene: .; v_gene: TRBV7-9; abundance: .; j_gene: TRBJ1-1; CDR3aa: CASSLGTANMNTEAFF; CDR3nt: TGTGCCAGCAGCTTAGGCACAGCAAACATGAACACTGAAGCTTTCTTT
d_gene: TRBD2; v_gene: TRBV5-4; abundance: .; j_gene: TRBJ2-5; CDR3aa: CASSPMGGLAGETQYF; CDR3nt: TGTGCCAGCAGCCCGATGGGGGGACTAGCGGGGGAGACCCAGTACTTC
d_gene: .; v_gene: TRBV4-3; abundance: .; j_gene: TRBJ2-3; CDR3aa: CASSQELAPPDTQYF; CDR3nt: TGCGCCAGCAGCCAAGAGCTAGCCCCTCCAGATACGCAGTATTTT
d_gene: TRBD1; v_gene: TRBV4-1; abundance: .; j_gene: TRBJ2-7; CDR3aa: CASSFLGQGAYEQYF; CDR3nt: TGCGCCAGCAGCTTTCTAGGACAGGGGGCCTACGAGCAGTACTTC
d_gene: TRBD1; v_gene: TRBV5-8; abundance: .; j_gene: TRBJ2-1; CDR3aa: CASRPRDRNYNEQFF; CDR3nt: TGTGCCAGCAGGCCCCGGGACAGGAATTACAATGAGCAGTTCTTC
d_gene: .; v_gene: TRBV5-1; abundance: .; j_gene: TRBJ1-3; CDR3aa: CASSLGGLVGNTIYF; CDR3nt: TGCGCCAGCAGCTTGGGGGGGCTCGTCGGAAACACCATATATTTT
d_gene: .; v_gene: TRBV28; abundance: .; j_gene: TRBJ2-7; CDR3aa: CASSFRGGKFGEQYF; CDR3nt: TGTGCCAGCAGTTTTAGAGGGGGGAAGTTTGGGGAGCAGTACTTC
d_gene: .; v_gene: TRBV5-6; abundance: .; j_gene: TRBJ2-7; CDR3aa: CASSSLGGGNEQYF; CDR3nt: TGTGCCAGCAGCTCCCTCGGAGGGGGCAACGAGCAGTACTTC
d_gene: .; v_gene: TRBV6-1; abundance: .; j_gene: TRBJ2-3; CDR3aa: CASSVDFTDTQYF; CDR3nt: TGTGCCAGCAGTGTGGACTTCACAGATACGCAGTATTTT
d_gene: TRBD1; v_gene: TRBV5-1; abundance: .; j_gene: TRBJ1-1; CDR3aa: CASSGGGDRVGEAFF; CDR3nt: TGCGCCAGCAGCGGGGGAGGGGACAGGGTTGGTGAAGCTTTCTTT
d_gene: .; v_gene: TRBV12-5; abundance: .; j_gene: TRBJ1-2; CDR3aa: CATSRENRGYTF; CDR3nt: TGTGCTACCTCGAGGGAGAATAGGGGCTACACCTTC
d_gene: TRBD1; v_gene: TRBV7-3; abundance: .; j_gene: TRBJ2-1; CDR3aa: CASNQGGTGGGEQFF; CDR3nt: TGTGCCAGCAACCAAGGAGGGACAGGGGGTGGTGAGCAGTTCTTC
d_gene: TRBD1; v_gene: TRBV28; abundance: .; j_gene: TRBJ1-4; CDR3aa: CASTEQGAANEKLFF; CDR3nt: TGTGCCAGCACGGAACAGGGGGCGGCTAATGAAAAACTGTTTTTT
d_gene: .; v_gene: TRBV18; abundance: .; j_gene: TRBJ1-4; CDR3aa: CASSSYSRQNAKLFF; CDR3nt: TGTGCCAGCTCATCATACTCCCGACAGAATGCAAAACTGTTTTTT
d_gene: .; v_gene: TRBV5-1; abundance: .; j_gene: TRBJ1-2; CDR3aa: CASSLGWEEYGYTF; CDR3nt: TGCGCCAGCAGCTTGGGCTGGGAGGAATATGGCTACACCTTC
d_gene: .; v_gene: TRBV5-4; abundance: .; j_gene: TRBJ2-7; CDR3aa: CASSSALGEQYF; CDR3nt: TGTGCCAGCAGCTCAGCTCTAGGCGAGCAGTACTTC
d_gene: .; v_gene: TRBV28; abundance: .; j_gene: TRBJ1-1; CDR3aa: CASREAGIPTEAFF; CDR3nt: TGTGCCAGCAGAGAGGCCGGGATCCCCACTGAAGCTTTCTTT
d_gene: .; v_gene: TRBV15; abundance: .; j_gene: TRBJ2-7; CDR3aa: CATSDGVAVYEQYF; CDR3nt: TGTGCCACCAGCGACGGAGTCGCGGTCTACGAGCAGTACTTC
d_gene: TRBD1; v_gene: TRBV11-1; abundance: .; j_gene: TRBJ2-1; CDR3aa: CASSLGQTYNEQFF; CDR3nt: TGTGCCAGCAGCCTGGGACAGACCTACAATGAGCAGTTCTTC
d_gene: TRBD1; v_gene: TRBV28; abundance: once; j_gene: TRBJ1-5; CDR3aa: CASSFWQGANQPQHF; CDR3nt: TGTGCCAGCAGTTTTTGGCAGGGGGCTAATCAGCCCCAGCATTTT
d_gene: TRBD2; v_gene: TRBV5-1; abundance: .; j_gene: TRBJ2-2; CDR3aa: CASSPVGGSGTGELFF; CDR3nt: TGCGCCAGCAGCCCGGTCGGCGGGAGCGGAACCGGGGAGCTGTTTTTT
d_gene: .; v_gene: TRBV7-9; abundance: .; j_gene: TRBJ2-3; CDR3aa: CASSLGTLDTQYF; CDR3nt: TGTGCCAGCAGCTTAGGGACCTTGGATACGCAGTATTTT
d_gene: .; v_gene: TRBV4-1; abundance: .; j_gene: TRBJ1-4; CDR3aa: CASSQGFWGRLFF; CDR3nt: TGCGCCAGCAGCCAAGGATTCTGGGGGAGACTGTTTTTT
d_gene: .; v_gene: TRBV13; abundance: .; j_gene: TRBJ1-4; CDR3aa: CASMKRTAGNEKLFF; CDR3nt: TGTGCCAGCATGAAAAGGACGGCTGGTAATGAAAAACTGTTTTTT
d_gene: .; v_gene: TRBV30; abundance: .; j_gene: TRBJ2-7; CDR3aa: CAWSEVGYFDEQYF; CDR3nt: TGTGCCTGGAGTGAAGTGGGGTACTTCGACGAGCAGTACTTC
d_gene: .; v_gene: TRBV18; abundance: .; j_gene: TRBJ1-1; CDR3aa: CATSADRMNTEAFF; CDR3nt: TGTGCCACTTCCGCGGATCGGATGAACACTGAAGCTTTCTTT
d_gene: .; v_gene: TRBV7-9; abundance: .; j_gene: TRBJ1-2; CDR3aa: CASSSRVYGYTF; CDR3nt: TGTGCCAGCAGCTCCAGGGTCTATGGCTACACCTTC
d_gene: .; v_gene: TRBV7-3; abundance: .; j_gene: TRBJ2-2; CDR3aa: CASSPRVRGELFF; CDR3nt: TGTGCCAGCAGCCCACGGGTTCGCGGGGAGCTGTTTTTT
d_gene: .; v_gene: TRBV19; abundance: .; j_gene: TRBJ2-7; CDR3aa: CASSISRGYPYEQYF; CDR3nt: TGTGCCAGTAGTATATCAAGGGGGTACCCCTACGAGCAGTACTTC
d_gene: TRBD2; v_gene: TRBV9; abundance: .; j_gene: TRBJ2-1; CDR3aa: CASSVGDSGIAQFF; CDR3nt: TGTGCCAGCAGCGTAGGTGATAGCGGGATCGCCCAGTTCTTC
d_gene: TRBD1; v_gene: TRBV4-2; abundance: .; j_gene: TRBJ1-3; CDR3aa: CASSQATGEGSGNTIYF; CDR3nt: TGTGCCAGCAGCCAAGCGACAGGGGAAGGCTCTGGAAACACCATATATTTT
d_gene: TRBD2; v_gene: TRBV9; abundance: .; j_gene: TRBJ2-1; CDR3aa: CASSPGGLAGSNEQFF; CDR3nt: TGTGCCAGCAGCCCCGGGGGACTAGCGGGATCCAATGAGCAGTTCTTC
d_gene: .; v_gene: TRBV10-3; abundance: .; j_gene: TRBJ2-1; CDR3aa: CAISDRVGHNEQFF; CDR3nt: TGTGCCATCAGTGACAGGGTCGGGCACAATGAGCAGTTCTTC
d_gene: TRBD2; v_gene: TRBV2; abundance: .; j_gene: TRBJ2-1; CDR3aa: CASTGLAGLDSSYNEQFF; CDR3nt: TGTGCCAGCACCGGACTAGCGGGCTTGGATTCGTCCTACAATGAGCAGTTCTTC
d_gene: .; v_gene: TRBV7-2; abundance: once; j_gene: TRBJ1-5; CDR3aa: CASSLIRSNQPQHF; CDR3nt: TGTGCCAGCAGCTTAATCCGTAGCAATCAGCCCCAGCATTTT
d_gene: TRBD1; v_gene: TRBV29-1; abundance: .; j_gene: TRBJ2-6; CDR3aa: CSAKGQGISGANVLTF; CDR3nt: TGCAGCGCAAAAGGACAGGGAATCTCTGGGGCCAACGTCCTGACTTTC